A single sample gave rise to the 18 T cell receptor beta chains below, sequenced in a study of T cell responses to AZD1222 COVID-19 vaccine. Assay: immunoSEQ multiplex PCR; the TCRdb copy retains only in-frame clones and omits some. This sample has 120,000 or so clones, with around 84% found just once. The sequencing used peripheral blood, collected 28 days after the second AZD1222 dose. These receptors were obtained from an adult who received the AZD1222 COVID-19 vaccine.

The chain recombines TRBV6-5 with TRBJ2-3; TRBD2 aligns across 8 bases. Unmatched junction bases numbered 5, after V lost 2 bases and J lost 7 bases. CDR1 is MNHEY and CDR2 is SVGAGI in the germline V gene. The CDR3 runs 14 residues. The CDR3 sequence is CASSYAGGGNTQYF. The CDR3 DNA reads as TGTGCCAGCAGTTACGCGGGGGGCGGGAATACGCAGTATTTT.

The chain couples TRBV9 to TRBJ1-2, with TRBD1 identical over 8 bases. CDR3 length: 14 residues. Trimming took 5 bases from V and 4 from J; bases not matched to a gene: 7. In germline, CDR1 is SGDLS, CDR2 YYNGEE. CDR3 region: CASRGTGSTYGYTF. The CDR3 nucleotides are TGTGCCAGCAGAGGGACAGGAAGTACCTATGGCTACACCTTC.

The chain uses TRBV6-2 or TRBV6-3 and TRBJ1-1; no clear D gene. The CDR3 spans 14 residues. Per germline, CDR1 MNHEY and CDR2 SVGEGT. V dropped 2 bases and J dropped 4 bases, with 11 bases sitting between them. In DNA form, the CDR3 reads TGTGCCAGCAGTTACAGCTACGCAGCCACTGAAGCTTTCTTT. This sequence encodes CASSYSYAATEAFF.

This clone appeared a few times. The chain recombines TRBV19 with TRBJ2-1, with 7 nucleotides matching TRBD2. Trimming cost V 3 bases and J 4 bases; bases outside gene matches: 6. Germline CDR1 LNHDA, CDR2 SQIVND (reference sequence). This CDR3 spans 15 amino acids. The DNA of the CDR3 is TGTGCCAGTAGTATCGGGCGGGGGTGGTACAATGAGCAGTTCTTC. As protein: CASSIGRGWYNEQFF.

The chain has TRBV11-2 and TRBJ1-2; D possibly corresponds to TRBD1 (5 bases). The CDR3 has 17 amino acids. Deletions cut 0 bases from V and 3 bases from J, with 17 bases between. Germline V gene lookup returns CDR1 SGHAT and CDR2 FQNNGV. This CDR3 is CASSLDPRDREDYGYTF. The CDR3 nucleotides read TGTGCCAGCAGCTTAGATCCCAGGGACCGGGAGGACTATGGCTACACCTTC.

With regard to this clone: The junction shows a germline mismatch at one end, possibly a read error. The genes are TRBV7-8 and TRBJ2-1; perhaps TRBD2 as D (5 bases). The CDR3 runs 11 residues. CDR1 and CDR2 from the germline V gene are SGHVS and FQNEAQ. The CDR3 sequence is CASSDYTEQFF. The CDR3 DNA follows: TGTGCCAGCAGCGACTACACTGAGCAGTTCTTC.

This rearrangement joins TRBV4-3 to TRBJ1-5; D call uncertain. Trimming pared 0 bases from V and 3 bases from J, leaving 15 bases between. The CDR3 has 17 residues. From germline, CDR1 is LGHNA and CDR2 YSLEER. CDR3 bases: TGCGCCAGCAGCCAAGATCATGGCAGGCTAATCAATCAGCCCCAGCATTTT. Amino acid sequence: CASSQDHGRLINQPQHF.

The genes are TRBV7-9 and TRBJ1-2, with D possibly being TRBD1 (5 bases). This CDR3 contains 18 residues. V lost 5 bases and J 5 bases, leaving 27 bases between the germline ends. CDR1 and CDR2 from the germline V gene are SEHNR and FQNEAQ (reference sequence). The CDR3 DNA reads as TGTGCCAGCAGCAGAAGGGGCGGGATATCACGCGGAATATATGGCTACACCTTC. This codes for CASSRRGGISRGIYGYTF.

This clone was found once. The gene calls are TRBV9 and TRBJ2-3, with D unresolved. The CDR3 has 11 amino acids. Germline values: CDR1 SGDLS, CDR2 YYNGEE. V was shortened by 0 bases and J by 6 bases, with 2 bases between the two germline ends. CDR3 amino acids: CASSVVDTQYF. The CDR3 DNA reads TGTGCCAGCAGCGTAGTGGATACGCAGTATTTT.

The chain is built from TRBV6-2 or TRBV6-3 and TRBJ2-3; D remains unclear. Germline V gives CDR1 MNHEY, CDR2 SVGEGT. This CDR3 has 14 amino acids. Trimming removed 2 bases from V and 7 bases from J, with 13 bases in between. The CDR3 reads CASSYGFMLNTQYF. The DNA for the CDR3 is TGTGCCAGCAGTTACGGATTTATGCTGAATACGCAGTATTTT.

The chain recombines TRBV28 with TRBJ1-5; no clear D. From germline, CDR1 is MDHEN and CDR2 SYDVKM. Between the trimmed V and J ends, which lost 2 bases and 7 bases, there was a span of 9 bases. The CDR3 is 13 residues long. The CDR3 is CASSLKVWQPQHF. The CDR3 DNA sequence: TGTGCCAGCAGTTTAAAGGTTTGGCAGCCCCAGCATTTT.

This clone was found a few times. The rearrangement joins TRBV6-5 to TRBJ1-6, with D possibly matching TRBD1 (5 bases). The length of the CDR3 is 16 residues. V lost 6 bases, J lost 0 bases, and 12 bases lay in between. CDR1 is MNHEY, CDR2 SVGAGI, per germline. CDR3 sequence: CASSYDRYSYNSPLHF. CDR3 DNA: TGTGCCAGCAGCTACGACAGATACTCCTATAATTCACCCCTCCACTTT.

V usage is TRBV29-1 and J usage is TRBJ1-4; TRBD1 aligns across 9 bases. Germline trimming cut 4 bases from V and 13 bases from J; bases unmatched to any gene: 4. Germline lookup yields CDR1 SQVTM and CDR2 ANQGSEA. The CDR3 is 11 residues long. CDR3 nucleotide sequence: TGCAGCGTTGTGGGACAGGGTAGACTGTTTTTT. This codes for CSVVGQGRLFF.

This clone was observed once. V is TRBV7-2 and J is TRBJ2-1; possibly TRBD2 for D (5 bases). The CDR3 covers 12 residues. In germline, CDR1 is SGHTA, CDR2 FQGNSA. Trimming stripped 1 base from V and 14 bases from J, with 12 bases between. For the CDR3, the DNA is TGTGCCAGCAGCTTAGGACTTACGCGGGAGTTCTTC. It yields the protein CASSLGLTREFF.

This clone was detected only once. The gene calls are TRBV5-1 and TRBJ2-7; D is unresolved. This CDR3 spans 15 amino acids. Deletions cut 0 bases from V and 0 bases from J, with 10 bases between. Germline V gives CDR1 SGHRS, CDR2 YFSETQ. The CDR3 nucleotides are TGCGCCAGCAGCTTGGAGCCTCACGGCTCCTACGAGCAGTACTTC. Amino acid sequence: CASSLEPHGSYEQYF.

V is TRBV3-1 (or the pseudogene TRBV3-2) and J is TRBJ2-4; 7 bases match TRBD1. Germline assignment: CDR1 LGHDT and CDR2 YNNKEL (reference sequence). The CDR3 extends over 17 amino acids. The junction had 12 bases not matched to a gene; V was cut back by 1 base and J by 6 bases. The CDR3 DNA reads TGTGCCAGCAGCCAAGGAGGAACGGGACAGCTATTAAACATTCAGTACTTC. Encoded protein: CASSQGGTGQLLNIQYF.

In this sample, this clone turned up once. The J gene is TRBJ2-1, the V gene TRBV9; D may correspond to TRBD1 or TRBD2 (5 bases each). Deletions cut 0 bases from V and 6 bases from J, with 13 bases between. CDR3 size: 15 residues. Germline V CDR1 and CDR2: SGDLS, YYNGEE. CDR3 nucleotide sequence: TGTGCCAGCAGCGTAGAACCTACTAGGGGCAATGAGCAGTTCTTC. Translated, it gives CASSVEPTRGNEQFF.

The chain combines TRBV4-1 with TRBJ2-7; 7 bases are a match to TRBD1. The CDR3 extends over 20 amino acids. Germline V gives CDR1 MGHRA, CDR2 YSYEKL. With 4 bases clipped from V and 0 bases from J, the junction kept 21 bases outside the gene matches. CDR3 bases: TGCGCCAGCAGCCCATTTCCAATACAAACCGGGACAGAAGCCTCCTACGAGCAGTACTTC. Translation: CASSPFPIQTGTEASYEQYF.